The T cell receptor beta chain under discussion was sequenced for a study of T cell clones after liver transplantation. Study-wide background: Liver transplant recipients had immunosuppression withdrawal attempted within 2 years. As an antigen-independent comparator, third-party-reactive TCRbeta sequences came from pre-transplant mixed lymphocyte reactions. Subjects received no induction therapy and standard immunosuppression until randomization at 12-24 months post-transplant. Findings and caveats of the study: The donor-reactive repertoire was only partly measurable in a couple of subjects, lacking donor cells.

The germline V gene encodes CDR1 SNHLY and CDR2 FYNNEI. The V and J ends lost 7 bases and 4 bases, in that order; junction bases with no gene match: 3. The CDR3 has 13 residues. For this clone: The antigen is not known.

The protocol was immunoSEQ multiplex PCR, while the TCRdb copy is restricted to in-frame clones and leaves out a portion. The sample has some 50,000 clones; about 70% are singletons. The source material was CD4+ T cells from blood, sampled at the 22-month timepoint. The genes are TRBV2 and TRBJ1-1; TRBD1 agrees at 10 bases. This TCR derives from a human patient who received a liver transplant. Some of these T cells may belong to the graft donor. The CDR3 DNA is TGTGCCAGCATACGGACAGGGGGCACTGAAGCTTTCTTT. Encoded protein: CASIRTGGTEAFF.